The 16 T cell receptor beta chains given below trace back to one sample, sequenced in a study of T cells after somatic rescue of genetic block. Produced via immunoSEQ multiplex PCR; TCRdb's table is partial and in-frame only. The sample includes tens of thousands of clones, about 90% of them seen just once. Sequenced input: peripheral blood mononuclear cells (PBMCs). These receptors came from a woman aged 18-30 years.

V usage is TRBV6-5 and J usage is TRBJ2-7; 10 bases align to TRBD2. The germline gives CDR1 MNHEY, CDR2 SVGAGI. Losses at the gene ends were 6 bases for V and 3 bases for J; bases not matched to a gene: 5. CDR3 length: 14 amino acids. In nucleotides, the CDR3 is TGTGCCAGCAGAAGGACTAGCGGCAGCTACGAGCAGTACTTC. Protein sequence: CASRRTSGSYEQYF.

The V gene is TRBV27, the J gene TRBJ2-3; maybe TRBD2 (5 bases). Trimming left V 6 bases short and J 1 base short, with 11 bases between. The germline V gene encodes CDR1 MNHEY and CDR2 SMNVEV (reference sequence). This CDR3 contains 14 residues. This chain's CDR3 is CASRDLGGTDTQYF. The CDR3 DNA reads as TGTGCCAGCAGGGACTTAGGTGGCACAGATACGCAGTATTTT.

J is TRBJ1-1 and V is TRBV12-5; D might be TRBD1 (5 bases). The CDR3 length is 16 residues. With 5 bases removed from V and 4 bases from J, the gap between germline ends came to 20 bases. Germline CDR1 is LGHNT and CDR2 is FRNRAP. The CDR3: CASGLGRDGGITEAFF. In DNA, the CDR3 is TGTGCTAGTGGTCTGGGGAGGGACGGGGGTATCACTGAAGCTTTCTTT.

This chain links TRBV19 with TRBJ1-2; D unclear. The length of the CDR3 is 15 residues. Germline values: CDR1 LNHDA, CDR2 SQIVND (reference sequence). Trimming took 1 base from V and 5 from J, leaving 14 bases between them. CDR3 in amino acids: CASSIAPSALYGYTF. The CDR3 DNA follows: TGTGCCAGTAGTATAGCCCCGTCCGCTCTTTATGGCTACACCTTC.

This rearrangement joins TRBV4-3 to TRBJ2-1, with 10 bases lining up with TRBD1. The V and J ends lost 3 bases and 10 bases, in that order; junction bases with no gene match: 12. The CDR3 has 16 residues. Germline values: CDR1 LGHNA, CDR2 YSLEER. This chain's CDR3 is CASSQNAGQGRREQFF. The CDR3 region has the DNA TGCGCCAGCAGCCAGAACGCGGGACAGGGGAGACGCGAGCAGTTCTTC.

V gene TRBV2 combines with J gene TRBJ2-5; weak D call: TRBD2 (5 bases). The CDR3 covers 15 residues. Germline V lookup: CDR1 SNHLY, CDR2 FYNNEI. The V and J ends lost 5 bases and 4 bases respectively, with 17 bases between them. The CDR3 reads CASSSKRPAAETQYF. The DNA for the CDR3 is TGTGCCAGCAGTTCGAAGCGGCCCGCGGCAGAGACCCAGTACTTC.

The chain links TRBV5-6 to TRBJ2-7, with D tentatively TRBD2 (5 bases). Germline V lookup: CDR1 SGHDT, CDR2 YYEEEE. Deletions cut 0 bases from V and 1 base from J, with 8 bases between. The CDR3 sequence is 14 residues long. CDR3 bases: TGTGCCAGCAGCTTGGGACTAAAATCCTACGAGCAGTACTTC. Its translation is CASSLGLKSYEQYF. Complete variable domain (other parts from reference TRBV5-6 and TRBJ2-7): DAGVTQSPTHLIKTRGQQVTLRCSPKSGHDTVSWYQQALGQGPQFIFQYYEEEERQRGNFPDRFSGHQFPNYSSELNVNALLLGDSALYLCASSLGLKSYEQYFGPGTRLTVT.

V usage is TRBV6-4 and J usage is TRBJ2-1; 13 bases are shared with TRBD2. The junction had 7 bases not matched to a gene; V was cut back by 5 bases and J by 9 bases. This CDR3 has 15 amino acids. Germline V gene sequence: CDR1 MRHNA, CDR2 SNTAGT. The CDR3 reads CASSRGLAGVGEQFF. The CDR3 DNA reads TGTGCCAGCAGTCGCGGACTAGCGGGAGTAGGTGAGCAGTTCTTC.

This chain links TRBV5-6 with TRBJ2-2; D is ambiguous. Trimming pared 4 bases from V and 3 bases from J, leaving 13 bases between. There are 15 residues in the CDR3. CDR1 and CDR2 (germline): SGHDT, YYEEEE. The CDR3 sequence: CASSPEPRDTGELFF. In DNA, the CDR3 is TGTGCCAGCAGCCCCGAACCCCGAGACACCGGGGAGCTGTTTTTT.

The chain uses TRBV29-1 and TRBJ2-1; TRBD2 matches 16 bases. The CDR3 runs 16 residues. Trimming at V came to 3 bases and at J to 9 bases, leaving 8 bases not matched to a gene. The germline CDR1 and CDR2 sequences are SQVTM and ANQGSEA. The CDR3 region has the DNA TGCAGCGTTGAGGGGGGGACTAGCGGGAGGGCCATTGAGCAGTTCTTC. It translates to CSVEGGTSGRAIEQFF.

The chain joins TRBV18 to TRBJ1-5, with no clear D. CDR3 length: 15 residues. V gave up 1 base and J gave up 1 base, with 8 bases separating them. Germline-derived CDR1 and CDR2 are KGHSH and LQKENI. The CDR3 here is CASSPQGKSNQPQHF. In nucleotides, the CDR3 is TGTGCCAGCTCACCACAGGGTAAAAGCAATCAGCCCCAGCATTTT.

The sample holds one count of this clone. The V and J genes are TRBV18 and TRBJ2-1, with TRBD2 matching 12 bases. With 4 bases clipped from V and 7 bases from J, the junction kept 8 bases outside the gene matches. This CDR3 contains 16 residues. Germline V gene lookup returns CDR1 KGHSH and CDR2 LQKENI. CDR3 sequence reads: CASSRDLAGGKNEQFF. The CDR3 DNA sequence: TGTGCCAGCTCACGGGACCTAGCGGGAGGGAAAAATGAGCAGTTCTTC.

As DNA, the CDR3 is TGCAGTGCTAGCAGGGGGCAGGGCTACACCTTC. Its protein is CSASRGQGYTF. This rearrangement joins TRBV20-1 to TRBJ1-2; 8 nucleotides agree with TRBD1. Germline CDR1 is DFQATT and CDR2 is SNEGSKA (reference sequence). The V segment lost 3 bases and the J segment 8 bases; nucleotides outside the gene matches: 2. The CDR3 extends over 11 amino acids.

The table lists this clone with a count of one. The sample contains more than one DNA sequence encoding this CDR3. This chain uses TRBV7-9 with TRBJ2-1, with D hard to call. V lost 0 bases to trimming and J lost 1 base, with 4 bases between them. Germline assignment: CDR1 SEHNR and CDR2 FQNEAQ (reference sequence). This CDR3 has 14 amino acids. CDR3 protein: CASSLAGSYNEQFF. Here the CDR3 DNA reads TGTGCCAGCAGCTTAGCCGGTTCCTACAATGAGCAGTTCTTC.

This chain joins TRBV5-1 and TRBJ2-7, with 7 positions matching TRBD1. Germline V lookup: CDR1 SGHRS, CDR2 YFSETQ. The CDR3 has 13 residues. With V trimmed by 0 bases and J by 4 bases, 1 base remained unmatched. The CDR3 region has the DNA TGCGCCAGCAGCTTGGGGACAGGTTACGAGCAGTACTTC. Translated, it gives CASSLGTGYEQYF.

This clone was detected only once. The J gene is TRBJ2-5, the V gene TRBV28, with D possibly being TRBD2 (5 bases). The CDR3 has 11 amino acids. Deletions cut 2 bases from V and 10 bases from J, with 8 bases between. CDR1 is MDHEN and CDR2 is SYDVKM in the germline V gene. CDR3 sequence (DNA): TGTGCCAGCAGTTTAGCCCGGGACCAGTACTTC. It encodes CASSLARDQYF.